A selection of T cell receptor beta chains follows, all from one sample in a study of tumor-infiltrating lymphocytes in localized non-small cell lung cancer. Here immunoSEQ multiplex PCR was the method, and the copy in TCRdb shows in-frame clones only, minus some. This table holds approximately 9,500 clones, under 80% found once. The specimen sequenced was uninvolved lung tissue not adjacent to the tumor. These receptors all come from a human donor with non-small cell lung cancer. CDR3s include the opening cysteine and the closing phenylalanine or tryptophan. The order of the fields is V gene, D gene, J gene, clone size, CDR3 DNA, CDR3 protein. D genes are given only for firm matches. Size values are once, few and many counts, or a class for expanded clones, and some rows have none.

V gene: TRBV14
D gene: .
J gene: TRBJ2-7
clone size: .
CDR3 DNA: TGTGCCAGCAGCCAAGATTGGGAGTACGAGCAGTACTTC
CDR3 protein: CASSQDWEYEQYF

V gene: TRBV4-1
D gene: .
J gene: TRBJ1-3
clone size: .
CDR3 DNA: TGCGCCAGCAGCCAAGTATGGGCTGGAAACACCATATATTTT
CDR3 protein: CASSQVWAGNTIYF

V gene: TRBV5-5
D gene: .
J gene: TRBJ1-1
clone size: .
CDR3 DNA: TGTGCCAGCAGCTCCGGGAGTAAGAACACTGAAGCTTTCTTT
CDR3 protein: CASSSGSKNTEAFF

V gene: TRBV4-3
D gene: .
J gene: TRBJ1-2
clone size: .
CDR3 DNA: TGCGCCAGCAGCCAAGATCGAGGTTATGGCTACACCTTC
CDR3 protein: CASSQDRGYGYTF

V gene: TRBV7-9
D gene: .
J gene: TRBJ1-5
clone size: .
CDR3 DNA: TGTGCCAGCAGCCCAATAAAGGGCAATCAGCCCCAGCATTTT
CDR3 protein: CASSPIKGNQPQHF

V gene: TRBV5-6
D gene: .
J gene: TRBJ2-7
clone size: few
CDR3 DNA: TGTGCCAGCAGCTTGTATCTGGACGAGCAGTACTTC
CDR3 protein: CASSLYLDEQYF

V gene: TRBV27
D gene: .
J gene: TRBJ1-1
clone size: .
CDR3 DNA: TGTGCCAGCAGTTCAAAGGGGATCACTGAAGCTTTCTTT
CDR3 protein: CASSSKGITEAFF

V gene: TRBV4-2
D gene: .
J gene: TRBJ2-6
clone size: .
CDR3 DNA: TGTGCCAGCAGCCGCTTGGAACCGGGGCCTGGGGCCAACGTCCTGACTTTC
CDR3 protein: CASSRLEPGPGANVLTF

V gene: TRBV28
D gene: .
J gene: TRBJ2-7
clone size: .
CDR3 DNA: TGTGCCAGCAGACTGGACAGCTCCTACGAGCAGTACTTC
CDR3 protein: CASRLDSSYEQYF

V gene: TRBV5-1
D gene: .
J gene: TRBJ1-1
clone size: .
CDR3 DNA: TGCGCCAGCAGCCCCGGTCCGGACACTGAAGCTTTCTTT
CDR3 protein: CASSPGPDTEAFF

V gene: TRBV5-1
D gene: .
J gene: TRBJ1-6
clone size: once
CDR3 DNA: TGCGCCAGCAGCTTGAACGAAAATTCACCCCTCCACTTT
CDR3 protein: CASSLNENSPLHF

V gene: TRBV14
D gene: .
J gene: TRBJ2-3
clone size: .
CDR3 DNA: TGTGCCAGCAGCCAAGCCACATTTGATACGCAGTATTTT
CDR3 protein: CASSQATFDTQYF

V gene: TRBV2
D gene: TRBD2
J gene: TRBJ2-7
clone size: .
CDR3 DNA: TGTGCCAGCAGTGATCCCGGACTAGCCTCCGTAGAGCAGTACTTC
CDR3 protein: CASSDPGLASVEQYF

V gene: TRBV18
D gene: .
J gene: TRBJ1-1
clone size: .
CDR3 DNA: TGTGCCAGCTCACCCCGATCTGTCTTAGCTTTCTTT
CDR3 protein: CASSPRSVLAFF

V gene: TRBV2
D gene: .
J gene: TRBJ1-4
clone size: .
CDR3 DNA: TGTGCCAGCAACCTTCAGGGTTCTTCTAATGAAAAACTGTTTTTT
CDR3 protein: CASNLQGSSNEKLFF

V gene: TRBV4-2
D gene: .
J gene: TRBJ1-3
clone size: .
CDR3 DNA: TGTGCCAGCAGCCAAGGGGCCTCTGGGGGCTCTGGAAACACCATATATTTT
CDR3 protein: CASSQGASGGSGNTIYF

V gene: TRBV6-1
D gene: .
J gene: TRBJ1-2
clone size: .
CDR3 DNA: TGTGCCAGCAGTGGTTCGTGGCAGGGCTACACCTTC
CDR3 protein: CASSGSWQGYTF

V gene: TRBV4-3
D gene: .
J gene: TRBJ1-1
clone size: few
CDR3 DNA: TGCGCCAGCAGCCAAGATAGGAGCAGGGTTGTTGGAACTGAAGCTTTCTTT
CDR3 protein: CASSQDRSRVVGTEAFF

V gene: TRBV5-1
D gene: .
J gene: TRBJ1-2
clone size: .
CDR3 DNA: TGCGCCAGCAGCTCTTATTTCGGACGGGACGCTAACTATGGCTACACCTTC
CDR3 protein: CASSSYFGRDANYGYTF

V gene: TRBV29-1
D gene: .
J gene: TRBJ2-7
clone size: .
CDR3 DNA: TGCAGCGTTGAATACGTGGGAGAATCCCGCTACGAGCAGTACTTC
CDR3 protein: CSVEYVGESRYEQYF

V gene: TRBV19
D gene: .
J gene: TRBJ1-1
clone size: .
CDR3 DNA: TGTGCCAGTAGTCTAGACCCTAACACTGAAGCTTTCTTT
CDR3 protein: CASSLDPNTEAFF

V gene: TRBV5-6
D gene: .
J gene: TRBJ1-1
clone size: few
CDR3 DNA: TGTGCCAGCAGCCCCCGGGATGTAATGAACACTGAAGCTTTCTTT
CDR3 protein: CASSPRDVMNTEAFF

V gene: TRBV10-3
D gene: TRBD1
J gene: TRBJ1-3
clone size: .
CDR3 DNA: TGTGCCATCAGCGGGACAGCTTCTGGAAACACCATATATTTT
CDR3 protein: CAISGTASGNTIYF

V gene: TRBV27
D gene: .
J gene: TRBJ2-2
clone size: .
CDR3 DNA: TGTGCCAGCAGTTTATCGGCGGGGATGGCGGGCACCGGGGAGCTGTTTTTT
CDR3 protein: CASSLSAGMAGTGELFF

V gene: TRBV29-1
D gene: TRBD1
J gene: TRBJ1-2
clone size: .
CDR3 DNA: TGCAGCGTTTGGACAGGGGATGGGGGCTACACCTTC
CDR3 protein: CSVWTGDGGYTF

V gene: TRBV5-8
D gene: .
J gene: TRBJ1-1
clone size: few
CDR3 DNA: TGTGCCAGCAGCTTGTCAGGGCGGACTGAAGCTTTCTTT
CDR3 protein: CASSLSGRTEAFF

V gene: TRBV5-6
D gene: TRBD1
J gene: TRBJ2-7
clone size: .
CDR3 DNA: TGTGCCAGCAGCCAAACCACAGGGGCCTCCTACGAGCAGTACTTC
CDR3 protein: CASSQTTGASYEQYF

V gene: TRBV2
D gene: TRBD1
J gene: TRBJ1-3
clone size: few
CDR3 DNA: TGTGCCAGCAGCCAGGACAGGGTAGATAACACCATATATTTT
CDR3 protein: CASSQDRVDNTIYF

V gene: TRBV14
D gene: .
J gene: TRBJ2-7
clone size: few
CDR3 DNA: TGTGCCAGCAGCCAAAGGACTTTTCGGAGGTACTTC
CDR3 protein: CASSQRTFRRYF

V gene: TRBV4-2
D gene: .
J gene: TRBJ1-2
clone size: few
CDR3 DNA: TGTGCCAGCAGCCAAGATCACAGGACCTTTAACGTCTATGGCTACACCTTC
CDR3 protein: CASSQDHRTFNVYGYTF

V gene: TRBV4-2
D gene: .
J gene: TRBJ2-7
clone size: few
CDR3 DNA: TGTGCCAGCAGCCAAGTTGGGACGACGTACGAGCAGTACTTC
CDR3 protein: CASSQVGTTYEQYF

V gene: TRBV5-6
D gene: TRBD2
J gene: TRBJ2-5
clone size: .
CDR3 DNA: TGTGCCAGCAGCCCCGGACTAGCGGGATACCAAGAGACCCAGTACTTC
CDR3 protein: CASSPGLAGYQETQYF

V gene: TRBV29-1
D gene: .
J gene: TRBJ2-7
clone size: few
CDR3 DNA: TGCAGCGTTTCCGGGATCTCCTACGAGCAGTACTTC
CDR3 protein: CSVSGISYEQYF

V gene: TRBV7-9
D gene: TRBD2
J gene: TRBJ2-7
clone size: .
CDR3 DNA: TGTGCCAGCACCTACGCCCCTAGCGGGGGTTCCTACGAGCAGTACTTC
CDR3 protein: CASTYAPSGGSYEQYF

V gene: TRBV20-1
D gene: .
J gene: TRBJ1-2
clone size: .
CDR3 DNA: TGCAGTGCTAGTTCTCCGGGCAGCTCTACCTTC
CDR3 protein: CSASSPGSSTF

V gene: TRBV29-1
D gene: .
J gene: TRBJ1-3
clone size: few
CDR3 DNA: TGCAGCGTCTTGAGTCCCTCTGGAAACACCATATATTTT
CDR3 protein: CSVLSPSGNTIYF

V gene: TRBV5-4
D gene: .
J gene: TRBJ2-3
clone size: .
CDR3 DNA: TGTGCCAGCAGGTTGCAGGACACAGATACGCAGTATTTT
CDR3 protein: CASRLQDTDTQYF

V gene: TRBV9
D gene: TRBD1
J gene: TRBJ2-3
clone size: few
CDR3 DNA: TGTGCCAGCAGCGTAGGGGACAGGGTGGCAGATACGCAGTATTTT
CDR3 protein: CASSVGDRVADTQYF

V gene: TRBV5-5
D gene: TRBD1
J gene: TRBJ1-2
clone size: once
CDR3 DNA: TGTGCCAGCAGCCATGGGACAGGCCAGGGTTATGGCTACACCTTC
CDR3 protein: CASSHGTGQGYGYTF

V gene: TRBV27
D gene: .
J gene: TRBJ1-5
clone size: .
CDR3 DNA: TGTGCCAGCAGTTTAGAAGTAAATCAGCCCCAGCATTTT
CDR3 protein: CASSLEVNQPQHF

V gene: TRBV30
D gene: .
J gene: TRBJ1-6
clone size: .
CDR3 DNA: TGTGCCTGGACGGGAGGAGGGAATTCACCCCTCCACTTT
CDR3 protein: CAWTGGGNSPLHF

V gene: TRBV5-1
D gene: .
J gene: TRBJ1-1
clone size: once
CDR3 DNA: TGCGCCAGCAGCCCGGTTTCCGGGTCTTCAGCGAACACTGAAGCTTTCTTT
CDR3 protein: CASSPVSGSSANTEAFF

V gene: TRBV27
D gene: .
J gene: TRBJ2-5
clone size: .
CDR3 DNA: TGTGCCAGCAGTCTTAAAGGGCTTCGTTTAATGGAGACCCAGTACTTC
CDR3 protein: CASSLKGLRLMETQYF

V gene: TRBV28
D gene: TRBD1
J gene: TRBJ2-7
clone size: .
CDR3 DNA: TGTGCCAGCAGTTCTCCTCAGGGCAGGGGGTCCTACGAGCAGTACTTC
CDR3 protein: CASSSPQGRGSYEQYF

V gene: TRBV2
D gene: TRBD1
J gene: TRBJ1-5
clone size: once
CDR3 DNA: TGTGCCAGCAGCGCGAATGGACAGGGGTTTCAGCCCCAGCATTTT
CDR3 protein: CASSANGQGFQPQHF

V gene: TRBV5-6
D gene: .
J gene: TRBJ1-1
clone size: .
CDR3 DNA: TGTGCCAGCAGCTTGGAAACGATGGAAGCTTTCTTT
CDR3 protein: CASSLETMEAFF

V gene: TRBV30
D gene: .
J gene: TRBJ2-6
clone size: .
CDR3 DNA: TGTGCCTGGAGTGTAGGACAACTCTCTGGGGCCAACGTCCTGACTTTC
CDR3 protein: CAWSVGQLSGANVLTF

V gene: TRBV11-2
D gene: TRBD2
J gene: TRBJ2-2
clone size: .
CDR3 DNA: TGTGCCAGCAGCCCTTTAAGCGGGGGAGTCACCGGGGAGCTGTTTTTT
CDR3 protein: CASSPLSGGVTGELFF

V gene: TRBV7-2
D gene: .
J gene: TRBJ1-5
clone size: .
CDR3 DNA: TGTGCCAGCAGCTTCAATCTCAATCAGCCCCAGCATTTT
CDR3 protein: CASSFNLNQPQHF

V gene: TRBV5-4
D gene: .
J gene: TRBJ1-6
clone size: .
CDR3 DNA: TGTGCCAGCAGCCCTGGACGGAACAATTCACCCCTCCACTTT
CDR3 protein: CASSPGRNNSPLHF

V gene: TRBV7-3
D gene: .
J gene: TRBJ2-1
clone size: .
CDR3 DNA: TGTGCCAGCAGCTCAGGCGGGAAATCCTACAATGAGCAGTTCTTC
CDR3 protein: CASSSGGKSYNEQFF

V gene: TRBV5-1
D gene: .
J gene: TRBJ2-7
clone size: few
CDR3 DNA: TGCGCCAGCAGCTTGGGACAGCGGAGCTCCTACGAGCAGTACTTC
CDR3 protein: CASSLGQRSSYEQYF

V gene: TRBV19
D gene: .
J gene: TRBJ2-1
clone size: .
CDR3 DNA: TGTGCCAGTAGTATAGTGGACAGAGCCAATGAGCAGTTCTTC
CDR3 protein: CASSIVDRANEQFF